A single sample is the source of the 8 T cell receptor beta chains below, sequenced in a study of blood T cell repertoires in COVID-19. Method: immunoSEQ multiplex PCR; TCRdb's copy keeps in-frame clones and lacks some. The table records about 110,000 clones, approximately 90% of them present only once. Sequences were obtained from peripheral blood. The receptors come from a woman aged 80 or over with acute or convalescent COVID-19.

CDR3 region: CASSLYQETQYF. The CDR3 DNA is TGTGCCAGCAGCTTGTACCAAGAGACCCAGTACTTC. This chain joins TRBV2 and TRBJ2-5, with D hard to call. This CDR3 is built from 12 residues. Trimming took 6 bases from V and 0 from J, leaving 5 bases between them. CDR1 and CDR2 (germline): SNHLY, FYNNEI.

The chain is built from TRBV5-1 and TRBJ1-1; D not certain. Germline V gives CDR1 SGHRS, CDR2 YFSETQ. Deletions cut 4 bases from V and 4 bases from J, with 17 bases between. The CDR3 has 15 amino acids. CDR3 coding DNA: TGCGCCAGCAGCCCCCTCGGAGGGTTCGCCACTGAAGCTTTCTTT. Translated, it gives CASSPLGGFATEAFF.

The chain combines TRBV24-1 with TRBJ2-1, with 7 bases that match TRBD1. Germline loops: CDR1 KGHDR, CDR2 SFDVKD. The CDR3 is 15 amino acids. J was trimmed by 5 bases and V by 1 base; bases with no gene match: 4. The CDR3 sequence: CATSDFYRGNNEQFF. The CDR3 DNA reads TGTGCCACCAGTGATTTCTACAGGGGCAACAATGAGCAGTTCTTC.

The V call is TRBV4-2, the J call TRBJ2-2, with TRBD1 identical over 8 bases. J gave up 0 bases and V 1 base, and 1 base lay outside the gene matches. Germline V lookup: CDR1 LGHNA, CDR2 YNFKEQ. This CDR3 has 16 residues. The CDR3 nucleotides read TGTGCCAGCAGCCAAGGGGGACAGGCGAACACCGGGGAGCTGTTTTTT. Translation: CASSQGGQANTGELFF.

V gene TRBV5-1 combines with J gene TRBJ2-1, with TRBD2 identical over 9 bases. Germline trimming cut 0 bases from V and 4 bases from J; bases unmatched to any gene: 2. The CDR3 is made up of 15 amino acids. Germline CDR1 and CDR2: SGHRS and YFSETQ. CDR3 in DNA: TGCGCCAGCAGCTTGGATACTAGCGGGTACAATGAGCAGTTCTTC. Translating gives CASSLDTSGYNEQFF.

The chain is built from TRBV28 and TRBJ2-3, with 12 bases that match TRBD2. The CDR3 is 16 residues long. The germline V gene encodes CDR1 MDHEN and CDR2 SYDVKM. The junction had 11 bases not matched to a gene; V was cut back by 7 bases and J by 6 bases. CDR3: CASTRLAGAAMDTQYF. The DNA of the CDR3 is TGTGCCAGCACCCGACTAGCGGGGGCTGCTATGGATACGCAGTATTTT.

The rearrangement links TRBV7-2 to TRBJ2-7; unclear D gene. Germline V gives CDR1 SGHTA, CDR2 FQGNSA. V lost 5 bases and J 6 bases, leaving 14 bases between the germline ends. The CDR3 has 13 residues. The chain's CDR3 is CASSRGSISEQYF. CDR3 bases: TGTGCCAGCAGCCGCGGCTCGATCAGCGAGCAGTACTTC.

The gene calls are TRBV27 and TRBJ1-2; D might be TRBD1 (5 bases). V was shortened by 0 bases and J by 5 bases, with 7 bases between the two germline ends. The CDR3 spans 13 residues. In germline, CDR1 is MNHEY, CDR2 SMNVEV (reference sequence). For the CDR3, the DNA is TGTGCCAGCAGTTTATCTAGGGGTTATGGCTACACCTTC. Protein product: CASSLSRGYGYTF.